These 9 T cell receptor beta chains were sequenced from one sample in a study of blood T cell repertoires in COVID-19. Sequencing used immunoSEQ multiplex PCR; TCRdb keeps in-frame clones, though not all of them. The table shows a few hundred thousand clones, with 75% to 90% occurring only once. The source material was PBMCs or T cells enriched from blood (not recorded which). These receptors were collected from a woman between 45 and 65 years old who had recovered from COVID-19.

The rearrangement uses TRBV12-5 and TRBJ1-3, with D maybe TRBD1 (6 bases). The V gene lost 6 bases and the J gene lost 4 bases, with 16 bases spanning the gap. The CDR3 spans 15 residues. Germline values: CDR1 LGHNT, CDR2 FRNRAP. CDR3 in DNA: TGTGCTAGTGGGCCCCAGGGGCCACTCGGAAACACCATATATTTT. This encodes CASGPQGPLGNTIYF.

CDR3 in amino acids: CASSDAGDYGYTF. The CDR3 region has the DNA TGTGCCAGCAGTGACGCAGGGGACTATGGCTACACCTTC. The chain joins TRBV6-6 to TRBJ1-2, with D possibly matching TRBD1 (6 bases). The CDR3 spans 13 residues. Deletions cut 5 bases from V and 3 bases from J, with 10 bases between. From germline, CDR1 is MNHNY and CDR2 SVGAGI (reference sequence).

The V and J genes are TRBV5-8 and TRBJ1-2; unclear D gene. Per the germline V gene, CDR1 is SGHTS and CDR2 is YDEGEE. Trimming cost V 4 bases and J 4 bases, with 8 bases left between them. This CDR3 spans 12 amino acids. CDR3 bases: TGTGCCAGCAGCCCGACGGGCTATGGCTACACCTTC. This gives the protein CASSPTGYGYTF.

The chain employs TRBV7-2 and TRBJ1-2; tentatively, D is TRBD1 (5 bases). CDR3 length: 14 residues. V was cut by 4 bases and J by 3 bases, with 12 bases left in between. CDR1 is SGHTA, CDR2 FQGNSA, per germline. The CDR3 coding sequence is TGTGCCAGCAGCTCAGGGTGGGTCGACTATGGCTACACCTTC. It encodes CASSSGWVDYGYTF.

The chain couples TRBV5-1 to TRBJ1-4; TRBD1 matches 11 bases. The CDR3 covers 14 residues. V gave up 7 bases and J gave up 7 bases; unmatched junction bases: 6. Per the germline V gene, CDR1 is SGHRS and CDR2 is YFSETQ. This CDR3 reads CASGQGAATEKLFF. DNA for the CDR3: TGCGCCAGCGGACAGGGGGCGGCTACTGAAAAACTGTTTTTT.

This sequence joins TRBV19 and TRBJ1-2; D is perhaps TRBD1 (6 bases). Germline CDR1 is LNHDA and CDR2 is SQIVND (reference sequence). Trimming took off 6 bases at V and 4 bases at J, with 21 bases between the two ends. The CDR3 spans 16 residues. In DNA, the CDR3 is TGTGCCAGTAGCCACCAGGACAGTCAGACTATCTATGGCTACACCTTC. Protein product: CASSHQDSQTIYGYTF.

With respect to this clone: The sample carries other DNA sequences with the same CDR3. This chain links TRBV27 with TRBJ1-5; weak D call: TRBD1 (5 bases). V lost 0 bases to trimming and J lost 2 bases, with 5 bases between them. Per the germline V gene, CDR1 is MNHEY and CDR2 is SMNVEV (reference sequence). The CDR3 runs to 14 residues. As DNA, the CDR3 is TGTGCCAGCAGTTTATCAGGGGGCAATCAGCCCCAGCATTTT. This translates into CASSLSGGNQPQHF.

The chain couples TRBV6-6 to TRBJ2-2, with D unresolved. Trimming left V 7 bases short and J 1 base short, with 10 bases between. The CDR3 has 14 amino acids. Germline V lookup: CDR1 MNHNY, CDR2 SVGAGI (reference sequence). CDR3 in DNA: TGTGCCAGCATTGCTCACGGGAACACCGGGGAGCTGTTTTTT. Protein product: CASIAHGNTGELFF.

The chain links TRBV9 to TRBJ1-1, with D unclear. This CDR3 comprises 16 residues. Trimming pared 0 bases from V and 2 bases from J, leaving 14 bases between. Germline V gene sequence: CDR1 SGDLS, CDR2 YYNGEE. The CDR3 DNA follows: TGTGCCAGCAGCGTAGATCCGGGGTTGGCTAACACTGAAGCTTTCTTT. Its protein is CASSVDPGLANTEAFF.